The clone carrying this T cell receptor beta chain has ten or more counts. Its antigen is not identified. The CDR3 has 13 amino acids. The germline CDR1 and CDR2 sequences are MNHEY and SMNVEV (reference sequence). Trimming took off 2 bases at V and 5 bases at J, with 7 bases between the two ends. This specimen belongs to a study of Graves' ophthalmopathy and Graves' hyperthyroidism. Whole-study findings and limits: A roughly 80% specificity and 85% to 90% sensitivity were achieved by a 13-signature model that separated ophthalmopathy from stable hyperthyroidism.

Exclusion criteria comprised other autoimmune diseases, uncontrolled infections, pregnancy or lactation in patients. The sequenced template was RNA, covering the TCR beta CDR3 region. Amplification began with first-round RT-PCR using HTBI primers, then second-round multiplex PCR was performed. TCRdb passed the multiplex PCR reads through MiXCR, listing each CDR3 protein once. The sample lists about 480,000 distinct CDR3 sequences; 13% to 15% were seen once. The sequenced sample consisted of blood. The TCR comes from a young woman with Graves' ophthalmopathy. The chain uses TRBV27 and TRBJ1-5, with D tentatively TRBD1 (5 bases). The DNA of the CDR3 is TGTGCCAGCAGTTTACAGGGTGATCAGCCCCAGCATTTT. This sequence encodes CASSLQGDQPQHF.